This T cell receptor beta chain was profiled in a study of blood T cell repertoires in COVID-19. Data came from immunoSEQ multiplex PCR; TCRdb stores just in-frame clones and leaves some out. The sample yields 200,000 to 250,000 clones, 70% to 90% seen once. Trimming left V 11 bases short and J 6 bases short, with 16 bases between. The CDR3 length is 13 residues. The germline V gene has CDR1 LNHDA and CDR2 SQIVND (reference sequence). This clonotype was sampled from a man aged 25 to 45 with acute COVID-19. This rearrangement joins TRBV19 to TRBJ1-4; D is undetermined. Specimen: PBMCs or T cells enriched from blood (not recorded which). For the CDR3, the DNA is TGTGCCGCCTCGGGGAGGCCGGATGAAAAACTGTTTTTT. It is translated as CAASGRPDEKLFF.